These 31 T cell receptor beta chains share one sample of origin, sequenced in a study of identical twins. TCRdb fed the 5' RACE reads into MiXCR, producing one record per CDR3 protein. The data contain hundreds of thousands of distinct CDR3 sequences, 15% to 20% of them seen just once; the ten biggest clones take up about an eighth. The sample was also linked to a second study, of T cells expressing NK-cell markers.

The sequenced sample was PBMCs. These receptors were taken from a woman aged 18-29 years in good health.

As regards this clonotype: A read error may explain this, as a much larger clone is one base away. The chain is built from TRBV5-1 and TRBJ2-5; TRBD1 agrees at 7 bases. CDR1 and CDR2 from the germline V gene are SGHRS and YFSETQ. The CDR3 has 16 amino acids. CDR3 bases: TGCGCCGGCAGCCACCTAAACAGGGGACGGCCAGAGACCCAGTACTTC. This encodes CAGSHLNRGRPETQYF.

This clonotype was seen a few times. The chain is built from TRBV5-1 and TRBJ2-6; the match to TRBD2 covers 8 bases. The CDR3 totals 16 residues. J was trimmed by 3 bases and V by 10 bases; bases with no gene match: 12. Germline CDR1 is SGHRS and CDR2 is YFSETQ. The CDR3, as DNA: TGCGCCTCCGGGGCAAGCGGGAGATATGGGGCCAACGTCCTGACTTTC. Encoded protein: CASGASGRYGANVLTF.

As DNA, the CDR3 is TGCAGTGCTCCCTCTGGACTTATTACAGCCGAGCAGTACTTC. This sequence encodes CSAPSGLITAEQYF. This chain links TRBV20-1 with TRBJ2-7, with D possibly TRBD2 on 5 matching bases. Germline V gene data show CDR1 as DFQATT and CDR2 as SNEGSKA (reference sequence). The CDR3 is made up of 14 amino acids. V lost 5 bases to trimming and J lost 6 bases, with 20 bases between them.

The V gene is TRBV6-2 or TRBV6-3, the J gene TRBJ2-1, with TRBD2 matching 8 bases. CDR3 size: 13 residues. The junction had 2 bases not matched to a gene; V was cut back by 4 bases and J by 6 bases. The germline CDR1 and CDR2 sequences are MNHEY and SVGEGT. CDR3 bases: TGTGCCAGCAGTTCTCGGGAGGGCAATGAGCAGTTCTTC. This encodes CASSSREGNEQFF.

V and J are TRBV12-3 or TRBV12-4 and TRBJ1-2; the D is unclear. V dropped 8 bases and J dropped 8 bases, with 15 bases sitting between them. There are 12 residues in the CDR3. CDR3 sequence (DNA): TGTGCCAGCCGGGTCGGAGTCAGAGGCTACACCTTC. It specifies CASRVGVRGYTF.

V is TRBV5-5 and J is TRBJ1-2; D uncertain. The CDR3 is made up of 15 amino acids. CDR1 is SGHKS, CDR2 YYEKEE, per germline (reference sequence). The ends were cut back, 0 bases at V and 4 bases at J, with 13 bases in the middle. CDR3 protein: CASSLDSSGSYGYTF. The CDR3 region has the DNA TGTGCCAGCAGCTTGGATTCGAGCGGGTCCTATGGCTACACCTTC.

In this sample, this clonotype turned up a few times. The chain combines TRBV6-5 with TRBJ1-5; D gene ambiguous. The CDR3 totals 15 residues. Trimming removed 6 bases from V and 5 bases from J, with 17 bases in between. Germline CDR1 is MNHEY and CDR2 is SVGAGI. The CDR3, as DNA: TGTGCCAGCAGCTTACTTGGTCGGGTGGATCAGCCCCAGCATTTT. It encodes CASSLLGRVDQPQHF.

J is TRBJ2-3 and V is TRBV7-2, with TRBD2 matching 7 bases. Germline values: CDR1 SGHTA, CDR2 FQGNSA. The CDR3 totals 16 residues. After removal of 6 bases from V and 0 bases from J, the junction contained 9 bases not matched to a gene. The CDR3 DNA follows: TGTGCCAGCAGTTCGATCGGCGGGGGAAGCACAGATACGCAGTATTTT. Its translation is CASSSIGGGSTDTQYF.

This clonotype has only a few counts. The chain uses TRBV20-1 and TRBJ2-3; D not certain. Deletions cut 5 bases from V and 3 bases from J, with 6 bases between. The V gene's germline CDR1 is DFQATT and CDR2 SNEGSKA (reference sequence). CDR3 size: 11 residues. CDR3 DNA: TGCAGTGCTTTCCTTACAGATACGCAGTATTTT. This sequence encodes CSAFLTDTQYF.

This clonotype occurred a few times. V usage is TRBV9 and J usage is TRBJ2-1; TRBD2 might be the D (6 bases). CDR3 length equals 15 residues. V lost 3 bases, J lost 6 bases, and 16 bases lay in between. Germline values: CDR1 SGDLS, CDR2 YYNGEE. CDR3 sequence reads: CASSAYGGQGNEQFF. The DNA for the CDR3 is TGTGCCAGCAGCGCGTACGGGGGTCAGGGCAATGAGCAGTTCTTC.

This clonotype was observed a few times. CDR3 sequence (DNA): TGCGCCAGCAGCTTGGAAGTTGGGACAGATACGCAGTATTTT. Its translation: CASSLEVGTDTQYF. The V gene is TRBV5-1, the J gene TRBJ2-3; no definite D call. V was shortened by 0 bases and J by 3 bases, with 8 bases between the two germline ends. In germline, CDR1 is SGHRS, CDR2 YFSETQ. This CDR3 is 14 amino acids long.

V is TRBV20-1 and J is TRBJ1-2, with D uncertain. V lost 3 bases and J 8 bases, leaving 4 bases between the germline ends. CDR1 is DFQATT, CDR2 SNEGSKA, per germline (reference sequence). The CDR3 is 9 residues long. Here the CDR3 reads CSASPGYTF. The DNA for the CDR3 is TGCAGTGCTAGCCCGGGCTACACCTTC.

The V and J genes are TRBV10-3 and TRBJ2-1; 9 bases match TRBD2. Germline loops: CDR1 ENHRY, CDR2 SYGVKD. V gave up 3 bases and J gave up 2 bases; unmatched junction bases: 11. The CDR3 has 18 amino acids. CDR3 sequence reads: CAISDSGGRSVAYNEQFF. CDR3 coding DNA: TGTGCCATCAGTGATAGCGGGGGCCGGTCAGTCGCCTACAATGAGCAGTTCTTC.

This clonotype came up a few times. The rearrangement joins TRBV5-1 to TRBJ1-4; D gene uncertain. Trimming stripped 4 bases from V and 0 bases from J, with 7 bases between. The CDR3 extends over 14 amino acids. CDR1 is SGHRS, CDR2 YFSETQ, per germline. The CDR3 coding sequence is TGCGCCAGCAGCCTTGATACAACTAATGAAAAACTGTTTTTT. Amino acids: CASSLDTTNEKLFF.

This clonotype came up a few times. The genes are TRBV6-1 and TRBJ1-5; D is unclear. From germline, CDR1 is MNHNS and CDR2 SASEGT. Between the trimmed V and J ends, which lost 6 bases and 5 bases, there was a span of 17 bases. The CDR3 has 15 residues. The CDR3 bases are TGTGCCAGCAGAGGACCCGGGGTGCGGGATCAGCCCCAGCATTTT. Its protein is CASRGPGVRDQPQHF.

The genes are TRBV27 and TRBJ2-1; the match to TRBD2 covers 7 bases. CDR3 length equals 16 residues. Germline-derived CDR1 and CDR2 are MNHEY and SMNVEV (reference sequence). With 3 bases clipped from V and 2 bases from J, the junction kept 7 bases outside the gene matches. CDR3 residues: CASSFILGGAYNEQFF. The DNA for the CDR3 is TGTGCCAGCAGTTTTATCTTGGGAGGGGCCTACAATGAGCAGTTCTTC.

The rearrangement links TRBV20-1 to TRBJ2-2; D is unresolved. The CDR3 runs 15 residues. Between the trimmed V and J ends, which lost 6 bases and 2 bases, there was a span of 16 bases. Germline-derived CDR1 and CDR2 are DFQATT and SNEGSKA (reference sequence). This chain's CDR3 is CSAHRSQTNTGELFF. CDR3 DNA sequence: TGCAGTGCCCACCGGTCCCAGACCAACACCGGGGAGCTGTTTTTT.

This clonotype was recorded a few times. The rearrangement joins TRBV12-3 or TRBV12-4 to TRBJ2-7; 8 positions agree with TRBD1. V was pared by 3 bases and J by 2 bases, with 6 bases of the junction left unmatched. The CDR3 covers 15 residues. CDR3 amino acids: CASSLAQGGAYEQYF. For the CDR3, the DNA is TGTGCCAGCAGTTTGGCACAGGGGGGCGCCTACGAGCAGTACTTC.

With regard to this clonotype: A read error may produce the germline difference seen at one junction end. This rearrangement joins TRBV6-2 or TRBV6-3 to TRBJ2-7, with a tentative D call TRBD2 (6 bases). Germline V lookup: CDR1 MNHEY, CDR2 SVGEGT. CDR3 size: 15 residues. CDR3 sequence (DNA): TGTGCCAGCACTTACCCTGGGACTTCTATCTACGAGCAGTACTTC. This translates into CASTYPGTSIYEQYF.

The genes are TRBV5-6 and TRBJ2-3; D possibly corresponds to TRBD2 (6 bases). Per germline, CDR1 SGHDT and CDR2 YYEEEE. Trimming left V 9 bases short and J 6 bases short, with 32 bases between. This CDR3 spans 18 amino acids. The CDR3 sequence: CAMGFGLTGAAIRDTQYF. In DNA form, the CDR3 reads TGTGCCATGGGCTTCGGTCTCACGGGAGCGGCAATTAGGGATACGCAGTATTTT.

CDR3 bases: TGTGCCATCAGCGCCCCCGGACAGGGAAACATTCAGTACTTC. It encodes CAISAPGQGNIQYF. The chain couples TRBV10-3 to TRBJ2-4; 8 positions agree with TRBD1. The CDR3 spans 14 residues. J was trimmed by 6 bases and V by 6 bases; bases with no gene match: 7. CDR1 and CDR2 from the germline V gene are ENHRY and SYGVKD.

This clonotype has only a few counts. J is TRBJ2-7 and V is TRBV15; D gene unclear. V gave up 0 bases and J gave up 3 bases, with 3 bases separating them. This CDR3 region has 12 residues. The germline V gene has CDR1 LNHNV and CDR2 YYDKDF (reference sequence). CDR3 amino acids: CATSRDLYEQYF. The CDR3 DNA reads as TGTGCCACCAGCAGAGATCTCTACGAGCAGTACTTC.

This clonotype was recorded a few times. This chain uses TRBV5-6 with TRBJ1-2, with a possible D match to TRBD1 (5 bases). The CDR3 has 13 amino acids. With 4 bases removed from V and 4 bases from J, the gap between germline ends came to 11 bases. Germline V gene sequence: CDR1 SGHDT, CDR2 YYEEEE. In nucleotides, the CDR3 is TGTGCCAGCAGCGAGGGGATCCTCTATGGCTACACCTTC. Protein sequence: CASSEGILYGYTF.

The sample holds a few counts of this clonotype. The CDR3 region is CATSRGYIQYF. CDR3 DNA sequence: TGTGCCACCAGCAGGGGGTACATTCAGTACTTC. V gene TRBV12-3 or TRBV12-4 combines with J gene TRBJ2-4, with TRBD1 matching 7 bases. The CDR3 loop spans 11 amino acids. With V trimmed by 10 bases and J by 8 bases, 5 bases remained unmatched.

This clonotype was seen a handful of times. The chain links TRBV3-1 to TRBJ2-1, with TRBD2 matching 7 bases. The CDR3 extends over 14 amino acids. CDR1 LGHDT and CDR2 YNNKEL come from the germline V gene (reference sequence). V shed 0 bases, J shed 12 bases, and the junction held 8 bases outside the gene matches. The CDR3 nucleotides read TGTGCCAGCAGCCAAGATATCGCCGAGCGGGGGCAGTTCTTC. Encoded protein: CASSQDIAERGQFF.

The chain has TRBV12-3 or TRBV12-4 and TRBJ2-1; 10 positions match TRBD2. V lost 7 bases to trimming and J lost 6 bases; unmatched junction nucleotides: 6. The CDR3 is 14 amino acids. CDR3 sequence: CASTAAGGTNEQFF. The CDR3 bases are TGTGCCAGCACCGCAGCGGGAGGGACCAATGAGCAGTTCTTC.

V usage is TRBV12-3 or TRBV12-4 and J usage is TRBJ1-2; tentative D call: TRBD1 (5 bases). The CDR3 has 16 residues. V was shortened by 7 bases and J by 4 bases, with 22 bases between the two germline ends. CDR3 residues: CASILGASSGGYGYTF. The CDR3 nucleotides read TGTGCCAGCATCTTAGGGGCTTCTTCGGGAGGCTATGGCTACACCTTC.

There are a few counts of this clonotype. The rearrangement uses TRBV7-8 and TRBJ2-7, with D perhaps given as TRBD1 or TRBD2 (8 bases each). The length of the CDR3 is 17 residues. Germline lookup yields CDR1 SGHVS and CDR2 FQNEAQ. The germline V and J ends were trimmed by 4 bases and 0 bases, with 19 bases remaining between them. The CDR3 nucleotides read TGTGCCAGCAGCTCAAGACAGGGGAGCGGGAGCTCCTACGAGCAGTACTTC. It translates to CASSSRQGSGSSYEQYF.

The chain combines TRBV20-1 with TRBJ1-1, with a weak D call TRBD1 (6 bases). The germline V gene has CDR1 DFQATT and CDR2 SNEGSKA (reference sequence). The CDR3 runs 16 residues. The ends were cut back, 0 bases at V and 1 base at J, with 15 bases in the middle. The DNA for the CDR3 is TGCAGTGCTAGAGATTACGTCTTGGGACAGAACACTGAAGCTTTCTTT. Translating gives CSARDYVLGQNTEAFF.

V is TRBV3-1 and J is TRBJ2-1; D not resolved. Germline lookup yields CDR1 LGHDT and CDR2 YNNKEL (reference sequence). Trimming removed 4 bases at V and 10 bases at J, with 23 bases between. This CDR3 is 16 amino acids long. The CDR3 DNA is TGTGCCAGCAGCCTCCCCCCCTCCGCCCGAGTCGGCGAGCAGTTCTTC. It encodes CASSLPPSARVGEQFF.

CDR3 sequence (DNA): TGTGCCAGCAGCCAAGGGTGGGGGAACACTGAAGCTTTCTTT. Protein sequence: CASSQGWGNTEAFF. The chain links TRBV3-1 to TRBJ1-1; D gene unclear. The germline V gene encodes CDR1 LGHDT and CDR2 YNNKEL (reference sequence). Trimming took off 1 base at V and 1 base at J, with 7 bases between the two ends. The CDR3 has 14 amino acids.